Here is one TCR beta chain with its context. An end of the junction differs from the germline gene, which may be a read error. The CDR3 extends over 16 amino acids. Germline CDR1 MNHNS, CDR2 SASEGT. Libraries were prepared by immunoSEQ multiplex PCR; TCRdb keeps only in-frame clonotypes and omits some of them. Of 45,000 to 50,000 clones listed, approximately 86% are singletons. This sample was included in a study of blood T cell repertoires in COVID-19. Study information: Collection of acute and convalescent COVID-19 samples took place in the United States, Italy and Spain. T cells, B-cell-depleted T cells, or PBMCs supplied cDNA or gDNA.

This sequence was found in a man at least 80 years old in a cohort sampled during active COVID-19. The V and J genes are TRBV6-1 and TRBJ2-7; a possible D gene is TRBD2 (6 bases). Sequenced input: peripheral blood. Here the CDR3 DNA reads TGTGCCAGCAGCGAAGGGAAGACTAGACAGTTCTACGAGCAGTACTTC. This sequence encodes CASSEGKTRQFYEQYF.